The 30 T cell receptor beta chains in this list originate from one sample, sequenced in a study of shared clonotypes between healthy human individuals. Sequencing used immunoSEQ multiplex PCR; TCRdb keeps in-frame clones, though not all of them. Of roughly 2,500,000 clones listed, approximately 94% are singletons. Sequencing was done on a sample of naive CD4+ T cells from PBMCs. Subset reported: CD45RA+ positively selected. The receptors were gathered from a man aged 18 to 35 in good health. Some clones in this sample may be carry-over from other donors' samples.

The gene calls are TRBV14 and TRBJ1-2; TRBD1 matches at 7 bases. With V trimmed by 2 bases and J by 9 bases, 9 bases remained unmatched. Germline V CDR1 and CDR2: SGHDN, FVKESK. The CDR3 has 14 amino acids. CDR3 in DNA: TGTGCCAGCAGCCAAAGGGGGCTGACGGGGAGCTACACCTTC. This gives the protein CASSQRGLTGSYTF.

This chain uses TRBV30 with TRBJ1-2, with 7 nucleotides matching TRBD1. CDR1 GTSNPN and CDR2 SVGIG come from the germline V gene (reference sequence). This CDR3 is built from 16 residues. The junction had 19 bases not matched to a gene; V was cut back by 4 bases and J by 8 bases. The CDR3 DNA sequence: TGTGCCTGGATTTCAATACGGACAGGAGAAAGAGGGGGCTACACCTTC. Translation gives CAWISIRTGERGGYTF. Together with reference TRBV30 and TRBJ1-2, the CDR3 gives the full variable domain: SQTIHQWPATLVQPVGSPLSLECTVEGTSNPNLYWYRQAAGRGLQLLFYSVGIGQISSEVPQNLSASRPQDRQFILSSKKLLLSDSGFYLCAWISIRTGERGGYTFGSGTRLTVV.

The chain joins TRBV5-1 to TRBJ2-5, with D perhaps matching TRBD2 (6 bases). The CDR3 loop spans 15 amino acids. The germline V and J ends were trimmed by 7 bases and 4 bases, with 20 bases remaining between them. Germline loops: CDR1 SGHRS, CDR2 YFSETQ. For the CDR3, the DNA is TGCGCCAGCCGCCGCGGGGACGGGAGTAGAGAGACCCAGTACTTC. Amino acid sequence: CASRRGDGSRETQYF.

The chain carries TRBV19 and TRBJ2-5; 9 bases map to TRBD1. The trim removed 4 bases at V and 4 bases at J, leaving 4 bases unmatched. Germline-derived CDR1 and CDR2 are LNHDA and SQIVND (reference sequence). The CDR3 has 14 residues. CDR3 amino acids: CASSNRGLGETQYF. CDR3 DNA sequence: TGTGCCAGTAGTAACAGGGGGCTGGGAGAGACCCAGTACTTC.

The V gene is TRBV2, the J gene TRBJ2-7; 11 bases align to TRBD2. V lost 6 bases, J lost 7 bases, and 11 bases stayed unmatched. The length of the CDR3 is 15 residues. Germline CDR1 and CDR2: SNHLY and FYNNEI. Here the CDR3 reads CASRGTSGPLGEQYF. The DNA for the CDR3 is TGTGCCAGCAGGGGGACTAGCGGCCCCCTCGGAGAGCAGTACTTC.

The chain recombines TRBV6-4 with TRBJ2-6; D is possibly TRBD2 (6 bases). The CDR3 contains 15 residues. Germline assignment: CDR1 MRHNA and CDR2 SNTAGT. V gave up 1 base and J gave up 3 bases, with 7 bases separating them. CDR3 in amino acids: CASSDWGVGANVLTF. The CDR3 nucleotides read TGTGCCAGCAGTGACTGGGGGGTTGGGGCCAACGTCCTGACTTTC.

The chain employs TRBV21-1 and TRBJ1-5. TRBV21-1 is listed as a pseudogene. CDR3 size: 13 residues. As DNA, the CDR3 is TGTGCCAGCAGCAACCGAGGAGATCAGCCCCAGCATTTT. It is translated as CASSNRGDQPQHF.

The chain couples TRBV11-2 to TRBJ2-1; D is unresolved. Germline loops: CDR1 SGHAT, CDR2 FQNNGV. V was pared by 5 bases and J by 10 bases, with 12 bases between. This CDR3 region has 12 residues. CDR3 protein: CASSPPQWEQFF. For the CDR3, the DNA is TGTGCCAGCAGCCCACCTCAGTGGGAGCAGTTCTTC. The variable domain in full, completed from reference TRBV11-2 and TRBJ2-1, reads EAGVAQSPRYKIIEKRQSVAFWCNPISGHATLYWYQQILGQGPKLLIQFQNNGVVDDSQLPKDRFSAERLKGVDSTLKIQPAKLEDSAVYLCASSPPQWEQFFGPGTRLTVL.

To note about this clone: The sample carries other DNA sequences with the same CDR3. The rearrangement joins TRBV10-3 to TRBJ2-3; D not certain. Trimming shortened V by 0 bases and J by 3 bases, and 7 bases separated the two germline ends. CDR1 is ENHRY, CDR2 SYGVKD, per germline. The CDR3 covers 14 residues. CDR3 amino acids: CAISESSGTDTQYF. DNA for the CDR3: TGTGCCATCAGTGAGTCGTCTGGGACAGATACGCAGTATTTT.

The chain joins TRBV7-9 to TRBJ2-7; TRBD1 matches at 7 bases. V dropped 5 bases and J dropped 4; count of bases not matched to a gene: 8. Per the germline V gene, CDR1 is SEHNR and CDR2 is FQNEAQ (reference sequence). The CDR3 consists of 14 residues. CDR3 in DNA: TGTGCCAGCAGCAGCGGACAGGTCCGTTACGAGCAGTACTTC. It is translated as CASSSGQVRYEQYF.

The rearrangement joins TRBV28 to TRBJ1-2; 7 bases are a match to TRBD1. CDR1 MDHEN and CDR2 SYDVKM come from the germline V gene. The length of the CDR3 is 14 residues. The V gene end was trimmed by 9 bases and the J gene end by 4 bases; junction bases not matched to a gene: 11. CDR3 DNA sequence: TGTGCCAGTCAGGGGATGGACAGGCCCTATGGCTACACCTTC. Translating gives CASQGMDRPYGYTF.

The chain is built from TRBV4-2 and TRBJ2-1, with 7 nucleotides matching TRBD2. Trimming removed 2 bases from V and 1 base from J; junction bases left unmatched: 2. Germline V CDR1 and CDR2: LGHNA, YNFKEQ. This CDR3 is built from 15 residues. The DNA for the CDR3 is TGTGCCAGCAGCCAAACTAGCGTGTCCTACAATGAGCAGTTCTTC. Its protein product is CASSQTSVSYNEQFF.

The chain has TRBV27 and TRBJ2-2; D is tentatively TRBD1 or TRBD2 (5 bases each). Germline CDR1 MNHEY, CDR2 SMNVEV (reference sequence). V dropped 3 bases and J dropped 4 bases, with 15 bases sitting between them. The CDR3 spans 16 residues. Here the CDR3 DNA reads TGTGCCAGCAGTTTTTCAGAGACAGAGGGCACCGGGGAGCTGTTTTTT. It is translated as CASSFSETEGTGELFF.

The rearrangement uses TRBV2 and TRBJ2-1; 11 positions match TRBD2. Unmatched junction bases numbered 10, after V lost 7 bases and J lost 8 bases. Germline CDR1 SNHLY, CDR2 FYNNEI. This CDR3 comprises 15 residues. The CDR3 region has the DNA TGTGCCAGCACCGGACTAGCGGGCCCCTCGTATGAGCAGTTCTTC. Its protein is CASTGLAGPSYEQFF.

A word on this clone: The junction departs from germline at one end; a sequencing error may be responsible. This rearrangement joins TRBV6-4 to TRBJ2-1, with D perhaps being TRBD1 or TRBD2 (7 bases each). This CDR3 comprises 15 residues. Germline V gene data show CDR1 as MRHNA and CDR2 as SNTAGT. In DNA, the CDR3 is TGTGCCAGCATTGACCCCCCTGGGAGGGACAGAGAGCAGTTCTTC. Protein product: CASIDPPGRDREQFF.

The V and J genes are TRBV28 and TRBJ1-2, with 10 nucleotides matching TRBD1. J gave up 4 bases and V 4 bases, and 6 bases lay outside the gene matches. The CDR3 runs 15 residues. Germline V gene lookup returns CDR1 MDHEN and CDR2 SYDVKM. CDR3 bases: TGTGCCAGCAGTTCTGGACAGGGGGTGATCTATGGCTACACCTTC. Amino acids: CASSSGQGVIYGYTF.

The V gene is TRBV7-2, the J gene TRBJ2-1; 14 positions agree with TRBD2. V lost 5 bases to trimming and J lost 10 bases; unmatched junction nucleotides: 10. The CDR3 extends over 16 amino acids. Germline V gene sequence: CDR1 SGHTA, CDR2 FQGNSA. The CDR3: CASSHRLAGGQDEQFF. DNA of the CDR3: TGTGCCAGCAGCCATAGACTAGCGGGAGGGCAGGACGAGCAGTTCTTC.

The chain's CDR3 is CASSWGLAAQETQYF. The CDR3 coding sequence is TGTGCCAGCAGCTGGGGACTAGCGGCCCAAGAGACCCAGTACTTC. The gene calls are TRBV7-8 and TRBJ2-5, with TRBD2 matching 11 bases. The germline gives CDR1 SGHVS, CDR2 FQNEAQ. The CDR3 spans 15 residues. V trimming: 4 bases; J trimming: 1 base; junction bases outside the gene matches: 2.

This sequence joins TRBV5-1 and TRBJ2-1; 7 nucleotides align to TRBD2. Germline V gene lookup returns CDR1 SGHRS and CDR2 YFSETQ. V dropped 7 bases and J dropped 8; count of bases not matched to a gene: 9. The CDR3 totals 13 residues. CDR3 bases: TGCGCCAGCTCAAACCCGGGGGGATATGAGCAGTTCTTC. Its protein is CASSNPGGYEQFF.

The J gene is TRBJ2-7, the V gene TRBV7-2; weak D call: TRBD1 (6 bases). The CDR3 has 14 amino acids. CDR1 SGHTA and CDR2 FQGNSA come from the germline V gene. With 1 base removed from V and 1 base from J, the gap between germline ends came to 8 bases. This CDR3 reads CASSLVGQSYEQYF. CDR3 nucleotide sequence: TGTGCCAGCAGCTTAGTAGGACAGTCCTACGAGCAGTACTTC.

This clone was detected a few times. V is TRBV6-1 and J is TRBJ1-1; no clear D gene. Looked up from germline, CDR1 is MNHNS and CDR2 is SASEGT. V lost 2 bases and J lost 1, with 8 bases in between. The CDR3 consists of 14 residues. CDR3 sequence: CASSEWPGNTEAFF. CDR3 nucleotides: TGTGCCAGCAGTGAATGGCCAGGGAACACTGAAGCTTTCTTT.

The V and J genes are TRBV5-1 and TRBJ1-2; 8 nucleotides match TRBD1. Germline-derived CDR1 and CDR2 are SGHRS and YFSETQ. Trimming removed 0 bases from V and 8 bases from J; junction bases left unmatched: 9. This CDR3 is 15 amino acids long. The CDR3 nucleotides read TGCGCCAGCAGCTTGGCTAATCAGGGGGCGGAGGGCTACACCTTC. Its translation is CASSLANQGAEGYTF.

This chain connects TRBV5-1 to TRBJ1-2; D remains unclear. The CDR3 covers 15 residues. Germline lookup yields CDR1 SGHRS and CDR2 YFSETQ. With 0 bases removed from V and 4 bases from J, the gap between germline ends came to 13 bases. The CDR3 DNA follows: TGCGCCAGCAGCTTGGCTGGGCGGCTGGGCTATGGCTACACCTTC. Translation gives CASSLAGRLGYGYTF.

This rearrangement joins TRBV7-2 to TRBJ2-1, with TRBD1 as a possible D gene (6 bases). Germline CDR1 and CDR2: SGHTA and FQGNSA. Trimming shortened V by 3 bases and J by 6 bases, and 9 bases separated the two germline ends. The CDR3 has 13 residues. The DNA of the CDR3 is TGTGCCAGCAGCTTTCCGACAGGCAATGAGCAGTTCTTC. Its protein product is CASSFPTGNEQFF. Supplemented by reference TRBV7-2 and TRBJ2-1, the full variable domain reads GAGVSQSPSNKVTEKGKDVELRCDPISGHTALYWYRQSLGQGLEFLIYFQGNSAPDKSGLPSDRFSAERTGGSVSTLTIQRTQQEDSAVYLCASSFPTGNEQFFGPGTRLTVL.

This clone was counted a single time. This rearrangement joins TRBV6-1 to TRBJ1-1, with 8 bases lining up with TRBD1. CDR3 length: 14 amino acids. Germline V gene lookup returns CDR1 MNHNS and CDR2 SASEGT. V shed 5 bases, J shed 3 bases, and the junction held 5 bases outside the gene matches. CDR3 sequence (DNA): TGTGCCAGCAGTCTAGACAGGGGCGACACTGAAGCTTTCTTT. Amino acid sequence: CASSLDRGDTEAFF.

The J gene is TRBJ2-7, the V gene TRBV6-6; D gene uncertain. Per the germline V gene, CDR1 is MNHNY and CDR2 is SVGAGI (reference sequence). Between the trimmed V and J ends, which lost 2 bases and 5 bases, there was a span of 10 bases. This CDR3 is 13 amino acids long. The CDR3 DNA sequence: TGTGCCAGCAGTTACAGGCTCGGAGACGAGCAGTACTTC. This gives the protein CASSYRLGDEQYF.

The chain carries TRBV28 and TRBJ2-4; the D is unclear. Trimming took off 4 bases at V and 5 bases at J, with 15 bases between the two ends. The germline gives CDR1 MDHEN, CDR2 SYDVKM. The length of the CDR3 is 15 residues. The CDR3 DNA reads TGTGCCAGCAGTTCCCCCCCAAAGTTCGAAAACATTCAGTACTTC. This encodes CASSSPPKFENIQYF.

This chain joins TRBV4-3 and TRBJ2-7, with 7 bases lining up with TRBD1. The trim removed 0 bases at V and 4 bases at J, leaving 9 bases unmatched. Germline-derived CDR1 and CDR2 are LGHNA and YSLEER. The CDR3 is made up of 16 amino acids. The CDR3 region is CASSQDLGQRLYEQYF. The CDR3 bases are TGCGCCAGCAGCCAAGATCTGGGACAGAGACTTTACGAGCAGTACTTC.

The chain recombines TRBV23-1 with TRBJ1-1; D remains ambiguous. TRBV23-1 is flagged as an ORF with uncertain function. The length of the CDR3 is 16 residues. Deletions cut 3 bases from V and 4 bases from J, with 18 bases between. The CDR3 nucleotides read TGCGCCAGCAGTCACCCAGGTTTGTGCTGGGGCACTGAAGCTTTCTTT. Protein product: CASSHPGLCWGTEAFF.

Comment on this clone: A junction end diverges from the germline sequence, so it may reflect a read error. CDR3 sequence: CASSETGVYNGCTF. CDR3 sequence (DNA): TGTGCCAGCAGTGAAACGGGGGTTTATAATGGCTGCACCTTC. This rearrangement joins TRBV2 to TRBJ1-2, with D perhaps matching TRBD1 (5 bases). The germline gives CDR1 SNHLY, CDR2 FYNNEI. The CDR3 is 14 residues long.